This TCR beta chain was recorded in a study of PD-1 blockade in classical Hodgkin lymphoma. Overall study findings and caveats: A reduction in baseline TCR diversity was reportedly seen in newly diagnosed patients relative to healthy donors. The origin of the repertoire differences remains undefined, with disease activity or prior therapy as possible causes.

As for time point: newly diagnosed, previously untreated cHL patient sample. Purification of CD4+ T cells from thawed PBMCs was achieved by magnetic negative selection. Researchers used newly diagnosed, untreated classical Hodgkin lymphoma PBMCs for comparison. On this clone: Antigen unknown.

The table came from immunoSEQ multiplex PCR; TCRdb's copy has only in-frame clones and leaves some out. The table has fewer than 40,000 clones, about 88% seen once; the top ten hold more than 1%. The germline V gene has CDR1 SGHAT and CDR2 FQNNGV. This CDR3 spans 16 amino acids. V was cut by 1 base and J by 1 base, with 10 bases left in between. The sequence was collected from a human donor with classical Hodgkin lymphoma. The rearrangement links TRBV11-2 to TRBJ2-2, with a possible D match to TRBD1 (5 bases). Sequencing was done on a sample of CD4+ T cells from blood. The CDR3 DNA sequence: TGTGCCAGCAGCTTAGCGCCAGGGATGAACACCGGGGAGCTGTTTTTT. It codes for CASSLAPGMNTGELFF.